Listed below are T cell receptor beta chains from one sample, sequenced in a study of T cell repertoires in cytomegalovirus infection. The antigens of these receptors remain unknown. From the reads, TCRdb called clonotypes with MiXCR, one entry per CDR3 protein. This sample has roughly 46,000 distinct CDR3 sequences, with 20% to 25% found just once. Sequenced: PBMCs, sequenced either directly or after in vitro stimulation (not recorded which). The receptors stem from a human donor in good health (CMV status not recorded). Some clones in this sample may be carry-over from other donors' samples. The CDR3 runs from the conserved cysteine through the conserved F or W. Each record gives: J gene, V gene, clone size, D gene, CDR3 protein, CDR3 DNA. The D gene is left open where the match is weak. A clone size is listed for some rows: how often the clone was seen (once, few, many), or a class if it is expanded.

J: TRBJ2-7; V: TRBV18; size: few; D: .; CDR3: CASSPTGDEQYF; DNA: TGTGCCAGCTCACCAACCGGGGACGAGCAGTACTTC
J: TRBJ2-1; V: TRBV9; size: many; D: TRBD2; CDR3: CASSVGSGGPYNEQFF; DNA: TGTGCCAGCAGCGTAGGGAGCGGGGGTCCCTACAATGAGCAGTTCTTC
J: TRBJ2-1; V: TRBV12-3/TRBV12-4; size: many; D: .; CDR3: CASRSGTPFGSYNEQFF; DNA: TGTGCCAGCAGATCCGGGACCCCCTTCGGCTCCTACAATGAGCAGTTCTTC
J: TRBJ2-1; V: TRBV5-5; size: .; D: .; CDR3: CASSLGASSYNEQFF; DNA: TGTGCCAGCAGCTTGGGCGCCAGCTCCTACAATGAGCAGTTCTTC
J: TRBJ1-6; V: TRBV3-1; size: .; D: .; CDR3: CASSQAIGDSPLHF; DNA: TGTGCCAGCAGCCAAGCGATAGGGGATTCACCCCTCCACTTT
J: TRBJ2-5; V: TRBV2; size: .; D: .; CDR3: CTSRMGPTQETQYF; DNA: TGTACCAGCAGGATGGGACCGACCCAAGAGACCCAGTACTTC
J: TRBJ2-5; V: TRBV5-4; size: many; D: TRBD2; CDR3: CASSRDYSSSETQYF; DNA: TGTGCCAGCAGCCGGGACTACTCTTCGAGTGAGACCCAGTACTTC
J: TRBJ2-3; V: TRBV15; size: many; D: .; CDR3: CATSRRLPPDTQYF; DNA: TGTGCCACCAGCAGGCGGCTACCCCCCGATACGCAGTATTTT
J: TRBJ1-1; V: TRBV7-2; size: .; D: .; CDR3: CASSLETDYRTEAFF; DNA: TGTGCCAGCAGCTTAGAGACAGACTATAGGACTGAAGCTTTCTTT
J: TRBJ2-7; V: TRBV4-1; size: many; D: TRBD2; CDR3: CASSQALALYEQYF; DNA: TGCGCCAGCAGCCAAGCACTAGCGCTTTACGAGCAGTACTTC
J: TRBJ2-5; V: TRBV7-6; size: .; D: .; CDR3: CASSLAEAWETQYF; DNA: TGTGCCAGCAGCTTAGCTGAAGCATGGGAGACCCAGTACTTC
J: TRBJ2-1; V: TRBV14; size: few; D: TRBD2; CDR3: CASSQLTWLAAKNEQFF; DNA: TGTGCCAGCAGCCAGCTGACCTGGCTAGCGGCCAAGAATGAGCAGTTCTTC
J: TRBJ2-5; V: TRBV5-6; size: .; D: .; CDR3: CASSSVGPSLYF; DNA: TGTGCCAGCAGCTCGGTGGGGCCTTCGTTATACTTC
J: TRBJ2-5; V: TRBV6-1; size: many; D: TRBD2; CDR3: CASSPGLARARETQYF; DNA: TGTGCCAGCAGTCCGGGACTAGCGAGGGCAAGAGAGACCCAGTACTTC
J: TRBJ1-1; V: TRBV7-9; size: many; D: TRBD1; CDR3: CASSSRDRGYEAFF; DNA: TGTGCCAGCAGCTCTAGGGACAGGGGATATGAAGCTTTCTTT
J: TRBJ1-3; V: TRBV7-2; size: few; D: .; CDR3: CASSQQGDSGNTIYF; DNA: TGTGCCAGCAGCCAACAGGGAGACTCTGGAAACACCATATATTTT
J: TRBJ2-6; V: TRBV28; size: .; D: TRBD1; CDR3: CATDRGTSGANVLTF; DNA: TGTGCCACCGACAGGGGAACGTCTGGGGCCAACGTCCTGACTTTC
J: TRBJ1-5; V: TRBV3-1; size: many; D: TRBD1; CDR3: CASSHTGDKGPQHF; DNA: TGTGCCAGCAGCCATACAGGGGACAAAGGGCCCCAGCATTTT
J: TRBJ2-1; V: TRBV11-2; size: few; D: .; CDR3: CASSLSGYNEQFF; DNA: TGTGCCAGCAGCTTATCGGGGTACAATGAGCAGTTCTTC
J: TRBJ2-5; V: TRBV7-6; size: few; D: TRBD2; CDR3: CASSPRTSGRAETQYF; DNA: TGTGCCAGCAGCCCTCGGACTAGCGGGAGGGCAGAGACCCAGTACTTC